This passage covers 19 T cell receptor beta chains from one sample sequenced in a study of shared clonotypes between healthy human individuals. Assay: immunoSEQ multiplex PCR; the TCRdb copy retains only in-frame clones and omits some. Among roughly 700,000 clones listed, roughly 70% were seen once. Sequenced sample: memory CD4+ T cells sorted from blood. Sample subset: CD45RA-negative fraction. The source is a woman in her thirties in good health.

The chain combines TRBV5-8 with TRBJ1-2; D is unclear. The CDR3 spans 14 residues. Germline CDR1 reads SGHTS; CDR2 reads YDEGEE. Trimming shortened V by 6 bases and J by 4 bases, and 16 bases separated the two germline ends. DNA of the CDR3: TGTGCCAGCAACGTTCGGACGGGGATCTATGGCTACACCTTC. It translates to CASNVRTGIYGYTF.

CDR3 nucleotides: TGTGCCAGCAGAATATACGGACAGGGGACATACGAGCAGTACTTC. Protein sequence: CASRIYGQGTYEQYF. The chain recombines TRBV28 with TRBJ2-7; 9 bases line up with TRBD1. The trim removed 6 bases at V and 4 bases at J, leaving 10 bases unmatched. Germline CDR1 is MDHEN and CDR2 is SYDVKM. There are 15 residues in the CDR3.

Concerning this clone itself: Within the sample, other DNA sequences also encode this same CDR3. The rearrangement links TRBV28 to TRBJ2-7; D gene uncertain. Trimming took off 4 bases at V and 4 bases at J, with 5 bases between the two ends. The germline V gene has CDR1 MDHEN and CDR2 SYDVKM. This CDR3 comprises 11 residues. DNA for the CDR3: TGTGCCAGCAGTTCCGAATACGAGCAGTACTTC. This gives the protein CASSSEYEQYF.

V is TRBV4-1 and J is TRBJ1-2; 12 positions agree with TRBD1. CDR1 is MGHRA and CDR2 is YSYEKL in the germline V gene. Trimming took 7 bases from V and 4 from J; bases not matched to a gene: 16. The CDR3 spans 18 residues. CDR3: CASKRLGTGGLLSYGYTF. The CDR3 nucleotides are TGCGCCAGCAAGAGACTCGGGACAGGGGGCCTGTTAAGCTATGGCTACACCTTC.

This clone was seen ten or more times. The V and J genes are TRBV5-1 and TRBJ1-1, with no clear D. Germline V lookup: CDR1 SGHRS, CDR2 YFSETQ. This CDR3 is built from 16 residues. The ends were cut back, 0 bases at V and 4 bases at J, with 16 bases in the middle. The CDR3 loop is CASSLAQSLWGTEAFF. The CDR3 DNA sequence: TGCGCCAGCAGCTTGGCGCAGTCCTTGTGGGGCACTGAAGCTTTCTTT.

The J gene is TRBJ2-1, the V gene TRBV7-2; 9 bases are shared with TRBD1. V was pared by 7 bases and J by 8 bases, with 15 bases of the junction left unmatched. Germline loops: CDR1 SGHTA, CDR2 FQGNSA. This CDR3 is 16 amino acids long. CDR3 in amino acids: CASKRVGTGRGDEQFF. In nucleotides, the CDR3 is TGTGCCAGCAAGAGGGTTGGGACAGGGAGGGGAGATGAGCAGTTCTTC. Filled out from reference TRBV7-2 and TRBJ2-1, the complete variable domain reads GAGVSQSPSNKVTEKGKDVELRCDPISGHTALYWYRQSLGQGLEFLIYFQGNSAPDKSGLPSDRFSAERTGGSVSTLTIQRTQQEDSAVYLCASKRVGTGRGDEQFFGPGTRLTVL.

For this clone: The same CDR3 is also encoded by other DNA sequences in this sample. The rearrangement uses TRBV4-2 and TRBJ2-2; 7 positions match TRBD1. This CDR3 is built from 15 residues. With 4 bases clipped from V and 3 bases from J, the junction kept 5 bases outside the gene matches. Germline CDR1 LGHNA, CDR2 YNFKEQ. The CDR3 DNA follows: TGTGCCAGCAGCCTAGGGGACAGAGACACCGGGGAGCTGTTTTTT. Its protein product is CASSLGDRDTGELFF.

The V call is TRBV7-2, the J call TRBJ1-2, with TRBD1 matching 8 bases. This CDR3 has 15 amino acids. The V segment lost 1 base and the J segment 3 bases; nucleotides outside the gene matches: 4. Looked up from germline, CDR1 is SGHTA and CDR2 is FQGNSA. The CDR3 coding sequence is TGTGCCAGCAGCTTAGTTGTGACAGGGGACTATGGCTACACCTTC. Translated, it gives CASSLVVTGDYGYTF.

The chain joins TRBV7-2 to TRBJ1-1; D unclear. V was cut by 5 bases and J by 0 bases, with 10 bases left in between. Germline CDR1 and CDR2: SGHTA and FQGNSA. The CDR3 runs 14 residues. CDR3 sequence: CASSPSGVNTEAFF. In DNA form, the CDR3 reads TGTGCCAGCAGCCCCAGCGGGGTGAACACTGAAGCTTTCTTT.

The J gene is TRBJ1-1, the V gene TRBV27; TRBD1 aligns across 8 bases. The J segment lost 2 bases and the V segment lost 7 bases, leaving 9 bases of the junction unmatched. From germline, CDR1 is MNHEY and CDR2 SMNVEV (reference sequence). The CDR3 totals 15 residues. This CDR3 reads CASIKTGAYNTEAFF. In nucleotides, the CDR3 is TGTGCCAGCATCAAGACAGGGGCGTATAACACTGAAGCTTTCTTT.

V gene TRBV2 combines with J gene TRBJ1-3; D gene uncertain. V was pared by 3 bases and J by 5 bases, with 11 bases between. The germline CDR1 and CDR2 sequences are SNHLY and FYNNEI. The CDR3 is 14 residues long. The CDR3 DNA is TGTGCCAGCAGTGATGGTGTCCGGCGAAACACCATATATTTT. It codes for CASSDGVRRNTIYF.

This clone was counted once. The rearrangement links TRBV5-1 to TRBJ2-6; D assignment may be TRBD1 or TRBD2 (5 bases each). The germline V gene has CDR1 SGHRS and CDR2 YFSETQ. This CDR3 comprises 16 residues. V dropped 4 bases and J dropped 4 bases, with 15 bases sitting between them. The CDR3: CASSTMPGPGANVLTF. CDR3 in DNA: TGCGCCAGCAGCACGATGCCGGGACCCGGGGCCAACGTCCTGACTTTC.

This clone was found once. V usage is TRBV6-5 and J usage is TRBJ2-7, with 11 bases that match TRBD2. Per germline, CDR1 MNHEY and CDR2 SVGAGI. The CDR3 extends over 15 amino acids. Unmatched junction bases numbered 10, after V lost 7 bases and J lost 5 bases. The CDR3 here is CASTRQGTSGNEQYF. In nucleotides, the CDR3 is TGTGCCAGCACCCGACAGGGGACTAGCGGAAACGAGCAGTACTTC.

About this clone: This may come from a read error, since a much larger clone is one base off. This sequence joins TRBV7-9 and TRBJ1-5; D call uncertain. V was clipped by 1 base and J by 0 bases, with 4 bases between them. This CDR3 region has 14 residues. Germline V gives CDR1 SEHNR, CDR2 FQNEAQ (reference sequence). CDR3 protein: CASSLGDSNQPQHF. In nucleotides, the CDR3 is TGTGCCAGCAGCTTAGGGGATAGCAATCAGCCCCAGCATTTT.

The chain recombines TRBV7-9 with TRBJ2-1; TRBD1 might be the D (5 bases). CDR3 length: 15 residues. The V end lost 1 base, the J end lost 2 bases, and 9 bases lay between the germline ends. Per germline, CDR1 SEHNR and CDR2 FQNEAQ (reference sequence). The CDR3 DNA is TGTGCCAGCAGCTTAGGGAGCAGGGCCTACAATGAGCAGTTCTTC. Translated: CASSLGSRAYNEQFF.

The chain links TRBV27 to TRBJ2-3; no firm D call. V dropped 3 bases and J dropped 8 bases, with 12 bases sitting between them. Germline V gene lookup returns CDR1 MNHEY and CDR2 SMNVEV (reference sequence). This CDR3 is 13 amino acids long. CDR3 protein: CASSFNQGGTQYF. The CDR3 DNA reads TGTGCCAGCAGTTTTAACCAAGGCGGTACGCAGTATTTT.

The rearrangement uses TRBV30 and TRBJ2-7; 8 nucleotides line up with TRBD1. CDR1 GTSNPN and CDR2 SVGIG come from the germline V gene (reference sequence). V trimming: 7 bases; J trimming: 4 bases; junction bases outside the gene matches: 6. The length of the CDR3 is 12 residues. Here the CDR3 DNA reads TGTGCCTCGGGCACAGGGGGTTACGAGCAGTACTTC. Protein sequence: CASGTGGYEQYF.

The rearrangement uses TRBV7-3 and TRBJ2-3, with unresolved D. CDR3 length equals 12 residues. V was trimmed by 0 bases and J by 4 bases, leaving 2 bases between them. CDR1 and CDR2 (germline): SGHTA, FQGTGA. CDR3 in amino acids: CASSLTPDTQYF. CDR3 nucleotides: TGTGCCAGCAGCTTAACGCCAGATACGCAGTATTTT.

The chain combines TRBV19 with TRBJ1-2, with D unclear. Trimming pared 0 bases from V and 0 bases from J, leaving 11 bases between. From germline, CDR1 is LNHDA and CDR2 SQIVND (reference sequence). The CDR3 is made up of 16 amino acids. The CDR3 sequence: CASSIERKTANYGYTF. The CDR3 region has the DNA TGTGCCAGTAGTATAGAGAGGAAAACAGCTAACTATGGCTACACCTTC.